These 23 T cell receptor beta chains were sequenced from one sample in a study of T cell responses to AZD1222 COVID-19 vaccine. Sequencing was performed with immunoSEQ multiplex PCR; in TCRdb, only in-frame clones are kept and a portion is missing. Seen here are under 150,000 clones, around 93% observed once, and the top ten hold roughly 5%. The sequenced sample was peripheral blood, obtained on day 0 of AZD1222 vaccination. The receptor source for this set is an adult in good health.

The V call is TRBV7-9, the J call TRBJ1-2; D not certain. CDR1 and CDR2 (germline): SEHNR, FQNEAQ (reference sequence). There are 16 residues in the CDR3. V was cut by 5 bases and J by 4 bases, with 20 bases left in between. CDR3 DNA: TGTGCCAGCAGCCCTAATACTTCTCCCCGGGGCTATGGCTACACCTTC. This codes for CASSPNTSPRGYGYTF.

The J gene is TRBJ1-2, the V gene TRBV11-3, with a weak D call TRBD1 (5 bases). The length of the CDR3 is 14 residues. V lost 0 bases and J 7 bases, leaving 12 bases between the germline ends. CDR1 is SGHNT, CDR2 YENEEA, per germline. In DNA, the CDR3 is TGTGCCAGCAGCTTAGACCCACTGGGGCGTGGCTACACCTTC. Its protein product is CASSLDPLGRGYTF.

The chain is built from TRBV5-1 and TRBJ1-6, with D maybe TRBD1 (6 bases). Germline lookup yields CDR1 SGHRS and CDR2 YFSETQ. V lost 4 bases and J lost 7, with 18 bases in between. The CDR3 loop spans 16 amino acids. CDR3 sequence (DNA): TGCGCCAGCAGCCTTCTAGGGGGGACATACAATTCACCCCTCCACTTT. Amino acids: CASSLLGGTYNSPLHF.

The CDR3 here is CASSELSYNEQFF. The CDR3 DNA follows: TGTGCCAGCAGTGAACTGTCTTACAATGAGCAGTTCTTC. The rearrangement uses TRBV2 and TRBJ2-1, with no clear D. Germline V gene data show CDR1 as SNHLY and CDR2 as FYNNEI. The V end was cut by 2 bases, the J end by 4 bases, with 6 bases between. CDR3 length: 13 amino acids. Full variable domain (remainder filled in from reference TRBV2 and TRBJ2-1): EPEVTQTPSHQVTQMGQEVILRCVPISNHLYFYWYRQILGQKVEFLVSFYNNEISEKSEIFDDQFSVERPDGSNFTLKIRSTKLEDSAMYFCASSELSYNEQFFGPGTRLTVL.

This clone has a single count. CDR3 amino acids: CAISEVGAGGYTF. CDR3 bases: TGTGCCATCAGTGAAGTGGGGGCCGGTGGCTACACCTTC. V gene TRBV10-3 combines with J gene TRBJ1-2, with D possibly matching TRBD1 (6 bases). V gave up 3 bases and J gave up 7 bases, with 12 bases separating them. CDR3 length: 13 residues. Per germline, CDR1 ENHRY and CDR2 SYGVKD.

The chain couples TRBV6-5 to TRBJ2-1; D is unclear. The CDR3 is 12 residues long. V lost 7 bases and J 7 bases, leaving 11 bases between the germline ends. Germline assignment: CDR1 MNHEY and CDR2 SVGAGI. CDR3 protein: CASTSPWNEQFF. Here the CDR3 DNA reads TGTGCCAGCACCTCTCCTTGGAATGAGCAGTTCTTC.

The V and J genes are TRBV19 and TRBJ1-5; D is unresolved. The CDR3 is 14 amino acids. The germline V and J ends were trimmed by 7 bases and 0 bases, with 10 bases remaining between them. Germline CDR1 reads LNHDA; CDR2 reads SQIVND (reference sequence). CDR3 residues: CASTGRSSNQPQHF. The CDR3 coding sequence is TGTGCCAGTACGGGGAGGAGTAGCAATCAGCCCCAGCATTTT.

The chain couples TRBV5-1 to TRBJ2-3, with TRBD2 matching over 16 bases. J gave up 2 bases and V 3 bases, and 12 bases lay outside the gene matches. The CDR3 totals 20 residues. Germline values: CDR1 SGHRS, CDR2 YFSETQ. The CDR3 nucleotides read TGCGCCAGCAGCTCGCCCCCCGGGACTAGCGGGGGGGCCACCACAGATACGCAGTATTTT. Its translation: CASSSPPGTSGGATTDTQYF.

This clone was seen a handful of times. V and J are TRBV29-1 and TRBJ2-7; 10 positions match TRBD1. Germline lookup yields CDR1 SQVTM and CDR2 ANQGSEA. The V gene end was trimmed by 1 base and the J gene end by 0 bases; junction bases not matched to a gene: 0. The CDR3 has 14 amino acids. The DNA of the CDR3 is TGCAGCGTTGAAGGACAGGGGGCCTCCTACGAGCAGTACTTC. Its protein product is CSVEGQGASYEQYF.

The CDR3 region is CASSARTGGSSYGYTF. CDR3 in DNA: TGTGCCAGCAGTGCGCGGACAGGGGGCTCTAGCTATGGCTACACCTTC. This chain uses TRBV6-1 with TRBJ1-2; 11 bases align to TRBD1. Trimming removed 4 bases from V and 4 bases from J; junction bases left unmatched: 8. The CDR3 extends over 16 amino acids. Germline V gene sequence: CDR1 MNHNS, CDR2 SASEGT.

The chain recombines TRBV20-1 with TRBJ2-3, with 11 bases lining up with TRBD2. This CDR3 is built from 17 residues. Unmatched junction bases numbered 9, after V lost 3 bases and J lost 1 base. Germline lookup yields CDR1 DFQATT and CDR2 SNEGSKA (reference sequence). This CDR3 reads CSASYTSGSYRTDTQYF. The DNA of the CDR3 is TGCAGTGCTAGTTACACTAGCGGGAGTTATCGCACAGATACGCAGTATTTT.

This chain links TRBV14 with TRBJ1-4; no clear D. Germline V gene lookup returns CDR1 SGHDN and CDR2 FVKESK. CDR3 length: 12 amino acids. Trimming removed 0 bases from V and 14 bases from J, with 10 bases in between. The CDR3 sequence is CASSQDKGGLFF. The CDR3 bases are TGTGCCAGCAGCCAAGATAAGGGAGGCCTGTTTTTT.

The V call is TRBV6-2 or TRBV6-3, the J call TRBJ1-1; D is unresolved. CDR1 is MNHEY, CDR2 SVGEGT, per germline. V dropped 5 bases and J dropped 4 bases, with 8 bases sitting between them. This CDR3 is 12 amino acids long. CDR3 region: CASSNPSTEAFF. The DNA for the CDR3 is TGTGCCAGCAGTAACCCGAGCACTGAAGCTTTCTTT.

The chain has TRBV11-3 and TRBJ2-3; D is possibly TRBD1 or TRBD2 (5 bases each). Germline loops: CDR1 SGHNT, CDR2 YENEEA. This CDR3 contains 16 residues. Trimming pared 1 base from V and 1 base from J, leaving 12 bases between. Here the CDR3 reads CASSLGGRGRTDTQYF. CDR3 nucleotide sequence: TGTGCCAGCAGCTTAGGCGGAAGGGGACGCACAGATACGCAGTATTTT.

The chain has TRBV9 and TRBJ2-3; 9 nucleotides agree with TRBD2. The CDR3 runs 16 residues. Trimming cost V 3 bases and J 2 bases; bases outside gene matches: 7. Looked up from germline, CDR1 is SGDLS and CDR2 is YYNGEE. The CDR3 spells CASSETSGRLTDTQYF. The CDR3 nucleotides read TGTGCCAGCAGCGAGACTAGCGGCAGACTCACAGATACGCAGTATTTT.

The chain joins TRBV12-3 or TRBV12-4 to TRBJ2-7, with 9 bases lining up with TRBD1. The CDR3 is 13 residues long. Trimming cost V 6 bases and J 3 bases; bases outside gene matches: 3. The CDR3 DNA follows: TGTGCCAGCAGGGAGACAGGGGGCTACGAGCAGTACTTC. Translation: CASRETGGYEQYF.

The rearrangement uses TRBV4-3 and TRBJ2-7; the D is unclear. The CDR3 totals 12 residues. Trimming took off 1 base at V and 9 bases at J, with 10 bases between the two ends. From germline, CDR1 is LGHNA and CDR2 YSLEER. CDR3 protein: CASSQGPGAQYF. As DNA, the CDR3 is TGCGCCAGCAGCCAAGGCCCCGGCGCGCAGTACTTC.

The chain links TRBV11-3 to TRBJ2-2; the D gene is possibly TRBD1 (6 bases). The ends were cut back, 4 bases at V and 4 bases at J, with 7 bases in the middle. The CDR3 length is 13 residues. Germline assignment: CDR1 SGHNT and CDR2 YENEEA. CDR3 protein: CASSSRGTGELFF. The CDR3 bases are TGTGCCAGCAGCTCCAGGGGCACCGGGGAGCTGTTTTTT.

The chain couples TRBV4-3 to TRBJ1-5; no definite D call. The CDR3 length is 14 residues. The germline CDR1 and CDR2 sequences are LGHNA and YSLEER. V dropped 0 bases and J dropped 4 bases, with 7 bases sitting between them. The CDR3 nucleotides read TGCGCCAGCAGCCAAGATGTAGGGAATCAGCCCCAGCATTTT. Encoded protein: CASSQDVGNQPQHF.

The CDR3 is CASSAFTNYGYTF. DNA for the CDR3: TGTGCCAGCAGCGCTTTTACTAACTATGGCTACACCTTC. V usage is TRBV7-2 and J usage is TRBJ1-2; D uncertain. Deletions cut 5 bases from V and 0 bases from J, with 7 bases between. Germline V gene lookup returns CDR1 SGHTA and CDR2 FQGNSA. The CDR3 covers 13 residues.

This clone has just one count. This chain connects TRBV5-1 to TRBJ2-1; D might be TRBD1 or TRBD2, each matching 6 bases. V was clipped by 4 bases and J by 4 bases, with 12 bases between them. Germline assignment: CDR1 SGHRS and CDR2 YFSETQ. The CDR3 consists of 14 residues. The DNA for the CDR3 is TGCGCCAGCAGCGGAGGAGGGGGATACAATGAGCAGTTCTTC. This sequence encodes CASSGGGGYNEQFF.

V and J are TRBV19 and TRBJ2-1; TRBD2 might be the D (5 bases). Trimming took off 0 bases at V and 8 bases at J, with 14 bases between the two ends. This CDR3 has 15 residues. Germline loops: CDR1 LNHDA, CDR2 SQIVND (reference sequence). The CDR3 sequence is CASSIDWVLAYEQFF. The CDR3 coding sequence is TGTGCCAGTAGTATAGATTGGGTCCTAGCCTATGAGCAGTTCTTC.

The rearrangement links TRBV15 to TRBJ2-3, with D possibly being TRBD2 (5 bases). This CDR3 contains 11 residues. Germline V gene sequence: CDR1 LNHNV, CDR2 YYDKDF (reference sequence). V was pared by 8 bases and J by 8 bases, with 11 bases between. The CDR3: CATSRSGTQYF. As DNA, the CDR3 is TGTGCCACCTCCCGGAGCGGTACGCAGTATTTT.